Listed below are T cell receptor beta chains from one sample, sequenced in a study of blood T cells in healthy people across ages. TCRdb reprocessed the 5' RACE reads with MiXCR, giving one entry per CDR3 protein. The sample lists hundreds of thousands of distinct CDR3 sequences, around 20% seen once, with under 4% in the top ten. Input material: blood. The receptor source for this set is a man between 70 and 80 years old in good health. The CDR3 runs from the conserved cysteine through the conserved F or W. The order of the fields is D gene, V gene, clone size, J gene, CDR3 DNA, CDR3 protein. The D gene is left open where the match is weak. Rows give clone size only sometimes, using once, few, many, or a class for an expanded clone.

D gene: TRBD2; V gene: TRBV28; clone size: few; J gene: TRBJ2-5; CDR3 DNA: TGTGCCAGCAGTTCCATGACTAGCGGGAGTATAGAGACCCAGTACTTC; CDR3 protein: CASSSMTSGSIETQYF
D gene: NA; V gene: TRBV18; clone size: few; J gene: TRBJ2-5; CDR3 DNA: TGTGCCAGCTCACCATCCGGGCTTCAAGAGACCCAGTACTTC; CDR3 protein: CASSPSGLQETQYF
D gene: NA; V gene: TRBV25-1; clone size: NA; J gene: TRBJ1-1; CDR3 DNA: TGTGCCAGCAGTGAATTCCCCGGAGGGCCCGGGACTGAAGCTTTCTTT; CDR3 protein: CASSEFPGGPGTEAFF
D gene: TRBD2; V gene: TRBV20-1; clone size: NA; J gene: TRBJ2-3; CDR3 DNA: TGCAGTGCTAGTGGGGCGGGAGGGGAAAAGAATACGCAGTATTTT; CDR3 protein: CSASGAGGEKNTQYF
D gene: NA; V gene: TRBV3-1; clone size: few; J gene: TRBJ2-7; CDR3 DNA: TGTGCCAGCAGCCGAACGACAGCTAGCTCCTACGAGCAGTACTTC; CDR3 protein: CASSRTTASSYEQYF
D gene: TRBD1; V gene: TRBV5-1; clone size: NA; J gene: TRBJ2-6; CDR3 DNA: TGCGCCAGCATCGACAGGGACTCTGGGGCCAACGTCCTGACTTTC; CDR3 protein: CASIDRDSGANVLTF
D gene: NA; V gene: TRBV15; clone size: few; J gene: TRBJ2-5; CDR3 DNA: TGTGCCACCAGCGATAAGCTGGAAGCAGGGGAGACCCAGTACTTC; CDR3 protein: CATSDKLEAGETQYF
D gene: TRBD2; V gene: TRBV3-1; clone size: few; J gene: TRBJ2-2; CDR3 DNA: TGTGCCAGCAGCCAAGATCTAGCGGCCGGGGAGCTGTTTTTT; CDR3 protein: CASSQDLAAGELFF
D gene: NA; V gene: TRBV20-1; clone size: NA; J gene: TRBJ2-4; CDR3 DNA: TGCAGTGCCCATACTAGGGAGGACACCAAAAACATTCAGTACTTC; CDR3 protein: CSAHTREDTKNIQYF
D gene: NA; V gene: TRBV27; clone size: few; J gene: TRBJ2-5; CDR3 DNA: TGTGCCAGCAGTTTTATAGGAGAGACCCAGTACTTC; CDR3 protein: CASSFIGETQYF
D gene: NA; V gene: TRBV3-1; clone size: NA; J gene: TRBJ2-5; CDR3 DNA: TGTGCCAGCAGCCAAGATGTTCCGACCCAGTACTTC; CDR3 protein: CASSQDVPTQYF
D gene: NA; V gene: TRBV7-9; clone size: NA; J gene: TRBJ2-4; CDR3 DNA: TGTGCCAGCAGCTTAGATATGACCCGGCTAGCCAAAAACATTCAGTACTTC; CDR3 protein: CASSLDMTRLAKNIQYF
D gene: NA; V gene: TRBV20-1; clone size: NA; J gene: TRBJ1-5; CDR3 DNA: TGCAGTGCTTCCTCTAGGTACGGGGTAGGTCAGCCCCAGCATTTT; CDR3 protein: CSASSRYGVGQPQHF
D gene: NA; V gene: TRBV18; clone size: NA; J gene: TRBJ1-1; CDR3 DNA: TGTGCCAGCTCACCCTCCAGGACTGAAGCTTTCTTT; CDR3 protein: CASSPSRTEAFF
D gene: TRBD2; V gene: TRBV6-2/TRBV6-3; clone size: NA; J gene: TRBJ2-1; CDR3 DNA: TGTGCCAGCAGCCTGGGGTGGGGGGGACCCAATGAGCAGTTCTTC; CDR3 protein: CASSLGWGGPNEQFF
D gene: TRBD2; V gene: TRBV24-1; clone size: NA; J gene: TRBJ2-1; CDR3 DNA: TGTGCCACCAGTCCTGGGGCGGGGGCCTACAATGAGCAGTTCTTC; CDR3 protein: CATSPGAGAYNEQFF
D gene: NA; V gene: TRBV5-1; clone size: few; J gene: TRBJ1-1; CDR3 DNA: TGCGCCAGCAGCATAGACGGGGTGAACACTGAAGCTTTCTTT; CDR3 protein: CASSIDGVNTEAFF
D gene: NA; V gene: TRBV20-1; clone size: NA; J gene: TRBJ1-4; CDR3 DNA: TGCAGTGCCGGGGGGGCAGGGTTGAATGAAAAACTGTTTTTT; CDR3 protein: CSAGGAGLNEKLFF
D gene: NA; V gene: TRBV27; clone size: few; J gene: TRBJ2-5; CDR3 DNA: TGTGCCAGCAGTTTATTGCTGGGGGCTCGGAGAGAGCAGTACTTC; CDR3 protein: CASSLLLGARREQYF
D gene: TRBD1; V gene: TRBV30; clone size: NA; J gene: TRBJ1-6; CDR3 DNA: TGTGCCTGGAGGACCGGGACAGGGTCTTCACCCCTCCACTTT; CDR3 protein: CAWRTGTGSSPLHF
D gene: NA; V gene: TRBV25-1; clone size: NA; J gene: TRBJ2-1; CDR3 DNA: TGTGCCAGCAGTGAGACGGGATCGGGGACGAATGAGCAGTTCTTC; CDR3 protein: CASSETGSGTNEQFF
D gene: TRBD1; V gene: TRBV5-1; clone size: once; J gene: TRBJ2-2; CDR3 DNA: TGCGCCAGCAGCCTCGACAGGGGGCAAGGCGGGGAGCTGTTTTTT; CDR3 protein: CASSLDRGQGGELFF
D gene: NA; V gene: TRBV10-2; clone size: few; J gene: TRBJ2-1; CDR3 DNA: TGCGCCAGCAACAGCGCGGGCTACAATGAGCAGTTCTTC; CDR3 protein: CASNSAGYNEQFF
D gene: NA; V gene: TRBV7-9; clone size: few; J gene: TRBJ2-3; CDR3 DNA: TGTGCCAGCAGCTCTGACAACCGTGAAGCCGGTACGCAGTATTTT; CDR3 protein: CASSSDNREAGTQYF
D gene: NA; V gene: TRBV29-1; clone size: NA; J gene: TRBJ2-4; CDR3 DNA: TGCAGCGTGTTTGGGCAGGTAAACATTCAGTACTTC; CDR3 protein: CSVFGQVNIQYF
D gene: TRBD1; V gene: TRBV2; clone size: NA; J gene: TRBJ2-1; CDR3 DNA: TGTGCCAGCAGCGGGACAGGGGTCTACAATGAGCAGTTCTTC; CDR3 protein: CASSGTGVYNEQFF
D gene: NA; V gene: TRBV25-1; clone size: many; J gene: TRBJ1-2; CDR3 DNA: TGTGCCAGCAGTGCCCGCTATGGCTACACCTTC; CDR3 protein: CASSARYGYTF
D gene: TRBD2; V gene: TRBV10-3; clone size: NA; J gene: TRBJ2-5; CDR3 DNA: TGTGCCGCCGGGGGGAGTAAGGTGGAGACCCAGTACTTC; CDR3 protein: CAAGGSKVETQYF
D gene: TRBD2; V gene: TRBV23-1; clone size: NA; J gene: TRBJ2-7; CDR3 DNA: TGCGCCAGCAGTCAATTAAAGCGGGGGAGCTCCTACGAGCAGTACTTC; CDR3 protein: CASSQLKRGSSYEQYF
D gene: NA; V gene: TRBV5-1; clone size: few; J gene: TRBJ1-2; CDR3 DNA: TGCGCCAGCAGCTTGGATCTGGAGGGAACGTCCTATGGCTACACCTTC; CDR3 protein: CASSLDLEGTSYGYTF
D gene: NA; V gene: TRBV29-1; clone size: many; J gene: TRBJ2-7; CDR3 DNA: TGCAGCGTTGTCTGGCAGAGGGGCCCCAGCGAGCAGTACTTC; CDR3 protein: CSVVWQRGPSEQYF
D gene: NA; V gene: TRBV29-1; clone size: many; J gene: TRBJ2-5; CDR3 DNA: TGCAGCGTTGAAGAGATAGAGACCCAGTACTTC; CDR3 protein: CSVEEIETQYF
D gene: NA; V gene: TRBV7-3; clone size: NA; J gene: TRBJ2-2; CDR3 DNA: TGTGCCAGCAGCTTAACATCCGGGGTCAGGGAGCTGTTTTTT; CDR3 protein: CASSLTSGVRELFF
D gene: TRBD2; V gene: TRBV5-1; clone size: many; J gene: TRBJ2-7; CDR3 DNA: TGCGCCAGCAGCTTGGAAGGGACTAAAACCTACGAGCAGTACTTC; CDR3 protein: CASSLEGTKTYEQYF
D gene: TRBD1; V gene: TRBV7-3; clone size: NA; J gene: TRBJ2-1; CDR3 DNA: TGTGCCAGCAGCTTAAGGGGACAGACGAACAATGAGCAGTTCTTC; CDR3 protein: CASSLRGQTNNEQFF
D gene: TRBD2; V gene: TRBV5-1; clone size: NA; J gene: TRBJ2-1; CDR3 DNA: TGCGCCAGCAGCTTTGGACTAGCTCGACAGAATGAGCAGTTCTTC; CDR3 protein: CASSFGLARQNEQFF
D gene: TRBD1; V gene: TRBV20-1; clone size: few; J gene: TRBJ1-4; CDR3 DNA: TGCAGTGCTAGAGGGGGGACAGGGTCAACTAATGAAAAACTGTTTTTT; CDR3 protein: CSARGGTGSTNEKLFF
D gene: NA; V gene: TRBV12-3/TRBV12-4; clone size: many; J gene: TRBJ2-5; CDR3 DNA: TGTGCCAGCAGTTGGACCGGGGGTTACCAAGAGACCCAGTACTTC; CDR3 protein: CASSWTGGYQETQYF
D gene: NA; V gene: TRBV4-3; clone size: NA; J gene: TRBJ1-2; CDR3 DNA: TGCGCCAGCAGCCGAGCCCCCGGGACGGGCTATGGCTACACCTTC; CDR3 protein: CASSRAPGTGYGYTF
D gene: NA; V gene: TRBV21-1; clone size: NA; J gene: TRBJ2-3; CDR3 DNA: TGTGCCAGCGGAACCCCGAGGGCCCAGTGGGGAGATACGCAGTATTTT; CDR3 protein: CASGTPRAQWGDTQYF